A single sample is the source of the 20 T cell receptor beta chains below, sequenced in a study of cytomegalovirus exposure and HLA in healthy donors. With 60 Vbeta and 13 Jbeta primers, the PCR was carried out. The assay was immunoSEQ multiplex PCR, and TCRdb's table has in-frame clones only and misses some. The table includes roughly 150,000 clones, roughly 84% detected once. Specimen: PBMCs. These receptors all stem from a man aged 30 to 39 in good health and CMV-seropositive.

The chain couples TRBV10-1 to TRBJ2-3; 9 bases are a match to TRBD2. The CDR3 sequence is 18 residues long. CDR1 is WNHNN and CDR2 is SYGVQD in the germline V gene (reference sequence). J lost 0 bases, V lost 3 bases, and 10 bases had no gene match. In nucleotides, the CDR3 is TGCGCCAGCAGTGATGAGTTGGCTAGCGGGATTAGCACAGATACGCAGTATTTT. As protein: CASSDELASGISTDTQYF.

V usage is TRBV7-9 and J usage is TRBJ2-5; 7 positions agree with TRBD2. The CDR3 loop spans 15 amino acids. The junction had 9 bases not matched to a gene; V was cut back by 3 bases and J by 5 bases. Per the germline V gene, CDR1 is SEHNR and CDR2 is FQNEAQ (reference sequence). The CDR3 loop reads CASSFGDFGGETQYF. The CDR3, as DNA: TGTGCCAGCAGCTTCGGGGACTTCGGGGGGGAGACCCAGTACTTC.

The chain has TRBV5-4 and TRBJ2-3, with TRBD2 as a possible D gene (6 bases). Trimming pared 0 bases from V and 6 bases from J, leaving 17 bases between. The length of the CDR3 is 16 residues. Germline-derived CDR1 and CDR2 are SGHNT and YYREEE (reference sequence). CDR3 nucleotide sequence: TGTGCCAGCAGCTTGGGGGGGGAAATGGGTTCGGATACGCAGTATTTT. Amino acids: CASSLGGEMGSDTQYF.

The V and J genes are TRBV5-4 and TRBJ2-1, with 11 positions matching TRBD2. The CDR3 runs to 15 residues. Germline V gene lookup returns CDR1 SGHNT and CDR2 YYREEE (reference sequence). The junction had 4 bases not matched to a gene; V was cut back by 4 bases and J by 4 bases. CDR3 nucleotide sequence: TGTGCCAGCAGCGAGGGACTAGCGGAGTACAATGAGCAGTTCTTC. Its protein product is CASSEGLAEYNEQFF.

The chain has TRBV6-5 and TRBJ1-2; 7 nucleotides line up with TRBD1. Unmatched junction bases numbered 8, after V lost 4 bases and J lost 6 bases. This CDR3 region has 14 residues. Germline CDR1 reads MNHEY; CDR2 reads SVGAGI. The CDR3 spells CASSSGTDIHGYTF. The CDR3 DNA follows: TGTGCCAGCAGTTCCGGGACAGACATCCATGGCTACACCTTC.

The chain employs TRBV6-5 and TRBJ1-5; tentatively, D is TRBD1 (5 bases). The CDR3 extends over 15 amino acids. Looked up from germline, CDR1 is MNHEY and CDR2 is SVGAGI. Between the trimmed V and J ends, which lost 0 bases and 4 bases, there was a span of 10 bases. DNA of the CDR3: TGTGCCAGCAGTTACTCGGGGGAGGGGAATCAGCCCCAGCATTTT. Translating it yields CASSYSGEGNQPQHF.

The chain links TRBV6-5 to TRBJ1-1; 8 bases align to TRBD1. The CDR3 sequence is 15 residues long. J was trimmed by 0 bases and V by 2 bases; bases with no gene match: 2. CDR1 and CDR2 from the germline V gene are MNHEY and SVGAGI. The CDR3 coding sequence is TGTGCCAGCAGTTACGGGGACAGGCTGAACACTGAAGCTTTCTTT. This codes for CASSYGDRLNTEAFF.

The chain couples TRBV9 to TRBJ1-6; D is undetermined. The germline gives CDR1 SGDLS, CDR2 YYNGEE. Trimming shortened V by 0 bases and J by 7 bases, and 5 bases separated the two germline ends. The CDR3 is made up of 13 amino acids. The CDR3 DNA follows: TGTGCCAGCAGCGTAGACAAAAATTCACCCCTCCACTTT. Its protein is CASSVDKNSPLHF.

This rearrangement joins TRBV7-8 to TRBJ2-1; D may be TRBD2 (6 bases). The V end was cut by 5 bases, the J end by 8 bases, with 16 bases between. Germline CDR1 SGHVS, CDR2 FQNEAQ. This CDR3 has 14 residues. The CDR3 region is CASSAFRRGDEQFF. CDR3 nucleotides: TGTGCCAGCAGCGCCTTCCGGCGGGGCGATGAGCAGTTCTTC.

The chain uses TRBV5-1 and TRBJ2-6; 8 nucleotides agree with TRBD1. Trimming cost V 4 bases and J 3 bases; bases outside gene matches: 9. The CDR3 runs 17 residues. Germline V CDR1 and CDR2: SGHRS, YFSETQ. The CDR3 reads CASSRATRGRGANVLTF. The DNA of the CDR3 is TGCGCCAGCAGCCGGGCGACCAGGGGGCGTGGGGCCAACGTCCTGACTTTC.

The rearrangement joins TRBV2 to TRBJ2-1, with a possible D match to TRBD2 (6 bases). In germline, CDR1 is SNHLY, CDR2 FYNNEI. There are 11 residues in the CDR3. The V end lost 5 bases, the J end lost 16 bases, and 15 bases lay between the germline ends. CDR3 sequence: CASSPEGRPFF. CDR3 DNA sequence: TGTGCCAGCAGTCCGGAGGGCCGCCCCTTCTTC.

The CDR3, as DNA: TGTGCCAGCAGCCACCTTGACAGGGGCCAGGATACGCAGTATTTT. Translation gives CASSHLDRGQDTQYF. V usage is TRBV4-2 and J usage is TRBJ2-3; TRBD1 matches 8 bases. J lost 6 bases, V lost 3 bases, and 8 bases had no gene match. This CDR3 has 15 residues. The germline gives CDR1 LGHNA, CDR2 YNFKEQ.

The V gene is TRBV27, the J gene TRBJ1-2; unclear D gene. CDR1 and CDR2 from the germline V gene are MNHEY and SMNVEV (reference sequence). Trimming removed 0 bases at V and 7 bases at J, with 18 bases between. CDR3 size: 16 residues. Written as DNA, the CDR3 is TGTGCCAGCAGTTTATCCACAGTGACAATCAATGGTGGCTACACCTTC. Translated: CASSLSTVTINGGYTF.

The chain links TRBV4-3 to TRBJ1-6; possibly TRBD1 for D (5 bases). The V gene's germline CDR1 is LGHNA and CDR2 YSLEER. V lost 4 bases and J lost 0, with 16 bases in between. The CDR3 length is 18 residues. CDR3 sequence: CASSPVRGGSSYNSPLHF. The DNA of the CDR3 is TGCGCCAGCAGCCCCGTCCGGGGCGGGAGCTCCTATAATTCACCCCTCCACTTT.

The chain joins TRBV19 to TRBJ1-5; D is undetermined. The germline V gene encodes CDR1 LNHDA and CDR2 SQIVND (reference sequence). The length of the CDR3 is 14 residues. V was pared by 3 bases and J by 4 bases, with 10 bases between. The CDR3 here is CASSIPWENQPQHF. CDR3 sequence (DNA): TGTGCCAGTAGTATCCCCTGGGAGAATCAGCCCCAGCATTTT.

CDR3 in amino acids: CASSSRTSGGNEQFF. Here the CDR3 DNA reads TGTGCCAGCTCATCACGGACTAGCGGAGGCAATGAGCAGTTCTTC. The V gene is TRBV18, the J gene TRBJ2-1; TRBD2 agrees at 10 bases. J gave up 6 bases and V 5 bases, and 7 bases lay outside the gene matches. The CDR3 has 15 residues. Germline values: CDR1 KGHSH, CDR2 LQKENI.

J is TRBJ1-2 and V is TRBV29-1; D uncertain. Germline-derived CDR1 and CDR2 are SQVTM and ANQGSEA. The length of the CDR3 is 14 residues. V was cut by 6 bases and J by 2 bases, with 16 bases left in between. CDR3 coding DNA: TGCAGCGTCCGGTGGCTTGACGGGAACTATGGCTACACCTTC. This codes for CSVRWLDGNYGYTF.

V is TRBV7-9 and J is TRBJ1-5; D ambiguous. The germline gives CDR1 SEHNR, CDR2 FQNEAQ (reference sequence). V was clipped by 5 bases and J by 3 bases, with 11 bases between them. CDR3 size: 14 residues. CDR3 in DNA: TGTGCCAGCAGCGGCGACGGGTTCAATCAGCCCCAGCATTTT. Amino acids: CASSGDGFNQPQHF.

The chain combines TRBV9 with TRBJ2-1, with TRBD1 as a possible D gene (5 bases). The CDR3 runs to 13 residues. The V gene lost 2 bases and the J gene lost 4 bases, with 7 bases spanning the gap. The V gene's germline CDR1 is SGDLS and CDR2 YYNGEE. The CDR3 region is CASSVSGYNEQFF. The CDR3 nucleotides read TGTGCCAGCAGCGTCTCAGGGTACAATGAGCAGTTCTTC.

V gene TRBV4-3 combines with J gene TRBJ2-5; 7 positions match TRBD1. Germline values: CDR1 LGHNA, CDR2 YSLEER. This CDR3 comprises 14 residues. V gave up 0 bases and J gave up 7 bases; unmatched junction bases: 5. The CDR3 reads CASSQDPAGGTQYF. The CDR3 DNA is TGCGCCAGCAGCCAAGATCCAGCAGGGGGGACCCAGTACTTC.